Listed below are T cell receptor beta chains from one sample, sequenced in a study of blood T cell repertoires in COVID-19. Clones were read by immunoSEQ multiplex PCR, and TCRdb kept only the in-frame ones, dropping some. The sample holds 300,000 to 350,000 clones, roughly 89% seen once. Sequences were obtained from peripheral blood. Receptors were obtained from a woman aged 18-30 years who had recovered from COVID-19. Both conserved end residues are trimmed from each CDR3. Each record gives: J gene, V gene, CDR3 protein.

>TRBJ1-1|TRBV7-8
ASSLLVGGNTEAF
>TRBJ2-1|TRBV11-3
ASSPDRFYNEQF
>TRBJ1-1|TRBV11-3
ASSSRTGSGTEAF
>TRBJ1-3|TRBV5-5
ASSREVAISGNTIY
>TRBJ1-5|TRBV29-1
SVGQGLGQPQH
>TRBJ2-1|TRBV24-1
ATKGQTHNEQF
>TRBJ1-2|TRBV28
ASSLWDEGGLIYGYT
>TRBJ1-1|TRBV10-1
ASSERQALSGAF
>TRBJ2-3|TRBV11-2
ASSLGKLAGPTTQY
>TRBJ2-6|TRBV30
AWSVRGAAPGGANVLT
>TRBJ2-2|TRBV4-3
ASSQQGLAANTGELF
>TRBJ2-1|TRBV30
AWSVPGEAYNEQF
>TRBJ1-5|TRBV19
ASSPTGESQPQH
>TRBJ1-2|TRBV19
ASMRGQYGYT
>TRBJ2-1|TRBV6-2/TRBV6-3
ASSRTGFFNEQF
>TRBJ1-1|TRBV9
ASSVVRGHTEAF
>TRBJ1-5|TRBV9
ASSVDSSNQPQH
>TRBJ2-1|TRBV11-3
ASSLAATSGRTNEQF
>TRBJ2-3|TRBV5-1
ASSPGQYTDTQY
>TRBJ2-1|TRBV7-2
ASSTMRTSYNEQF
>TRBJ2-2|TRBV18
ASSPFPGGSTGELF
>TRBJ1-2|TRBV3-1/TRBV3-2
ASSQGDTGYT
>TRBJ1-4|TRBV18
ASSPTGENEKLF
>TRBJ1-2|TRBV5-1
ASSYQTGTPTYGYT
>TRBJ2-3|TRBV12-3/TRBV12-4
ASRRGATDTQY
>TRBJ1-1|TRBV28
ASSTQLTGAEAF
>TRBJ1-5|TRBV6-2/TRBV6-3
ASSFYSNQPQH
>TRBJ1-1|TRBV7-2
ASRETGVVTEAF